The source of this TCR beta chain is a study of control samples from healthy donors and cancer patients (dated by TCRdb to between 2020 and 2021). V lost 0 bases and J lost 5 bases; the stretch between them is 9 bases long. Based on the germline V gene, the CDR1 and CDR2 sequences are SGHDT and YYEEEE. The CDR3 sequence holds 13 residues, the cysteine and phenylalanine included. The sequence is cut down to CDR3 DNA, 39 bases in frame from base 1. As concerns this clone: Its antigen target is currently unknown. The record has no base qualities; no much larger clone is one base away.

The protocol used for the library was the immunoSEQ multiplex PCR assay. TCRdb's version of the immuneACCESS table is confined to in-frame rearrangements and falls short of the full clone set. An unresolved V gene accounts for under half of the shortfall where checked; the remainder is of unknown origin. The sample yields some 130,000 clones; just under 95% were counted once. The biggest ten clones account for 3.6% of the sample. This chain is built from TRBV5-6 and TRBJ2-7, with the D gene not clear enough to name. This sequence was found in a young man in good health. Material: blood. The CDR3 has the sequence CASSLGPTDEQYF. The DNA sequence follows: TGTGCCAGCAGCTTGGGCCCTACGGACGAGCAGTACTTC.